This T cell receptor (beta chain) was sequenced during a study of blood T cell repertoires in COVID-19. Study-wide background: Acute-phase and convalescent COVID-19 samples originated in the United States, Italy and Spain.

This CDR3 spans 16 amino acids. Germline lookup yields CDR1 SGHAT and CDR2 FQNNGV. The J segment lost 2 bases and the V segment lost 5 bases, leaving 10 bases of the junction unmatched. Sequenced by immunoSEQ multiplex PCR; TCRdb stores in-frame clones only, minus some. This sample has 100,000 to 150,000 clones, with 85% found just once. The gene calls are TRBV11-2 and TRBJ2-3, with 7 bases fitting TRBD2. The clonotype comes from a man at least 80 years old with active or convalescent COVID-19. The source material was peripheral blood. This CDR3 is CASSPRRGGDTDTQYF. The CDR3, as DNA: TGTGCCAGCAGCCCCCGGAGGGGAGGGGACACAGATACGCAGTATTTT.